The 2 T cell receptor beta chains given below trace back to one sample, sequenced in a study of blood T cell repertoires in COVID-19. Profiling relied on immunoSEQ multiplex PCR, and the TCRdb table lists in-frame clones only, not all of them. The profile shows a few hundred thousand clones, about 86% of them singletons. Sequenced: peripheral blood. All receptors come from a person aged 70 to 85 with COVID-19, enrolled during active disease.

The J gene is TRBJ1-2, the V gene TRBV19, with D possibly TRBD1 on 5 matching bases. The V and J ends lost 4 bases and 8 bases respectively, with 14 bases between them. Germline V lookup: CDR1 LNHDA, CDR2 SQIVND (reference sequence). This CDR3 contains 13 residues. The CDR3 bases are TGTGCCAGTAGTAAATCTCGGGACTTGGGCTACACCTTC. Translated, it gives CASSKSRDLGYTF.

The chain carries TRBV6-5 and TRBJ2-7, with 7 nucleotides matching TRBD1. The V and J ends lost 6 bases and 0 bases, in that order; junction bases with no gene match: 5. CDR1 and CDR2 (germline): MNHEY, SVGAGI. The CDR3 is 14 residues long. CDR3 nucleotide sequence: TGTGCCAGCAGACAGGACAGGAGCTCCTACGAGCAGTACTTC. This translates into CASRQDRSSYEQYF.